Below, 4 T cell receptor beta chains from the same sample are listed, as sequenced in a study of T cell responses to AZD1222 COVID-19 vaccine. The table came from immunoSEQ multiplex PCR; TCRdb's copy has only in-frame clones and leaves some out. The data show about 100,000 clones, with about 90% seen just once and roughly 21% held by the top ten. The sequencing here drew on peripheral blood, taken on day 0 of AZD1222 vaccination. These receptors all come from an adult in good health.

The chain combines TRBV7-9 with TRBJ2-1; TRBD1 or TRBD2 may be the D gene (6 bases each). This CDR3 region has 15 residues. Trimming shortened V by 2 bases and J by 13 bases, and 21 bases separated the two germline ends. Per the germline V gene, CDR1 is SEHNR and CDR2 is FQNEAQ (reference sequence). The CDR3 nucleotides are TGTGCCAGCAGCTTACGGGGGCCAGGGAATGATCTTCAGTTCTTC. As protein: CASSLRGPGNDLQFF.

The chain couples TRBV30 to TRBJ2-7; 10 bases are shared with TRBD2. There are 16 residues in the CDR3. CDR1 is GTSNPN, CDR2 SVGIG, per germline (reference sequence). With V trimmed by 3 bases and J by 0 bases, 8 bases remained unmatched. CDR3 bases: TGTGCCTGGAGAAAAGCGGGGGGGCTTGGCTCCTACGAGCAGTACTTC. Its protein product is CAWRKAGGLGSYEQYF.

This clone was found a few times. The chain's CDR3 is CASSPSGGNNYGYTF. The CDR3 coding sequence is TGTGCCAGTTCCCCCAGTGGAGGGAATAACTATGGCTACACCTTC. This chain uses TRBV19 with TRBJ1-2; the D is unclear. V was shortened by 8 bases and J by 1 base, with 17 bases between the two germline ends. Germline V gene data show CDR1 as LNHDA and CDR2 as SQIVND (reference sequence). CDR3 length: 15 amino acids.

This clone has only one observation. The chain carries TRBV5-5 and TRBJ1-6; the match to TRBD1 covers 8 bases. The junction had 3 bases not matched to a gene; V was cut back by 1 base and J by 3 bases. Per the germline V gene, CDR1 is SGHKS and CDR2 is YYEKEE (reference sequence). This CDR3 is built from 16 residues. The DNA of the CDR3 is TGTGCCAGCAGCTTGCAGGGGGCCCTCTATAATTCACCCCTCCACTTT. Translating it yields CASSLQGALYNSPLHF.